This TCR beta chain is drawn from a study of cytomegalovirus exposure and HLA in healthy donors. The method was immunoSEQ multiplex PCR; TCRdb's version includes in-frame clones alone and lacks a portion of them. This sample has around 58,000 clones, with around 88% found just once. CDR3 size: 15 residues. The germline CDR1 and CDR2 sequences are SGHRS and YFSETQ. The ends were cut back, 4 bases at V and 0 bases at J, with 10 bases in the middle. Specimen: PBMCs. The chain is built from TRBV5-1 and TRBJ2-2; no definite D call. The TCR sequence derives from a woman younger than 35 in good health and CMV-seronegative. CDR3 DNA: TGCGCCAGCAGCGTATTGACAACGAACACCGGGGAGCTGTTTTTT. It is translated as CASSVLTTNTGELFF.